This TCR beta chain was profiled in a study of T cells in Graves' hyperthyroidism and ophthalmopathy. Any patient presenting with uncontrolled infection, other autoimmune disease, pregnancy or lactation was left out. Together with thyroid ultrasound, orbital computed tomography, serum thyroxine and TRAb, clinical symptoms were used for diagnoses. The authors obtained PBMCs from over 8.5 ml of fresh peripheral blood. RNA transcripts provided the source from which TCR beta CDR3 regions were amplified. The TCR CDR3 first-round RT-PCR relied on the HTBI primer set. TCRdb itself ran the multiplex PCR reads through MiXCR, one entry per CDR3 protein. The sample records fewer than 600,000 distinct CDR3 sequences, 14% being singletons. Study-wide findings and caveats: Most clonotypes expanded in the thyroid (above 0.001) were also present in blood.

V lost 2 bases to trimming and J lost 4 bases; unmatched junction nucleotides: 7. From germline, CDR1 is SGDLS and CDR2 YYNGEE. CDR3 length equals 15 residues. This clonotype was observed at least ten times. What it binds is unknown. The chain recombines TRBV9 with TRBJ2-3, with TRBD2 identical over 7 bases. Sequencing was carried out using blood. This receptor was obtained from a young woman with Graves' hyperthyroidism. CDR3 in amino acids: CASSVWEGGADTQYF. In DNA form, the CDR3 reads TGTGCCAGCAGCGTTTGGGAGGGCGGGGCAGATACGCAGTATTTT.